The T cell receptor (beta chain) under discussion was sequenced for a study of T cell responses to AZD1222 COVID-19 vaccine. Note on this clone: As yet, its antigen is unknown.

Timing groups of about 4 and about 12 weeks for second doses were pooled. The CDR3 extends over 15 amino acids. Trimming cost V 5 bases and J 3 bases, with 14 bases left between them. Per germline, CDR1 KGHSH and CDR2 LQKENI. Study findings and constraints: Nearly half of spike-specific TCRs reportedly go after variant regions that carry no mutations. None of the repertoires were sampled until the peak T cell response had passed. Donors were mostly white British, more females; clonal diversity possibly underestimated.

The table came from immunoSEQ multiplex PCR; TCRdb's copy has only in-frame clones and leaves some out. The table includes 150,000 to 250,000 clones, under 95% detected once. The V call is TRBV18, the J call TRBJ1-3; possibly TRBD1 for D (5 bases). The material sequenced was peripheral blood, taken 28 days after the second AZD1222 dose. The receptor's source is an adult who received the AZD1222 COVID-19 vaccine. The DNA for the CDR3 is TGTGCCAGCTCATCGAACCGGGACGGTGGAAACACCATATATTTT. It translates to CASSSNRDGGNTIYF. Drawing the rest from reference TRBV18 and TRBJ1-3, the complete variable domain is NAGVMQNPRHLVRRRGQEARLRCSPMKGHSHVYWYRQLPEEGLKFMVYLQKENIIDESGMPKERFSAEFPKEGPSILRIQQVVRGDSAAYFCASSSNRDGGNTIYFGEGSWLTVV.